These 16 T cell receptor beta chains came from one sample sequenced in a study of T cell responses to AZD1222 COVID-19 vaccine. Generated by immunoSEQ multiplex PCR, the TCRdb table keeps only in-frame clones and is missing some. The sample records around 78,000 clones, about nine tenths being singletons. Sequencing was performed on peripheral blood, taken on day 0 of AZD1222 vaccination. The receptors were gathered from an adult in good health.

The CDR3 DNA sequence: TGTGCCAGCAGACCCCAGCCTATGAACACTGAAGCTTTCTTT. Residues: CASRPQPMNTEAFF. The chain uses TRBV7-2 and TRBJ1-1; no clear D gene. The V gene lost 6 bases and the J gene lost 0 bases, with 11 bases spanning the gap. CDR1 is SGHTA, CDR2 FQGNSA, per germline. The CDR3 is 14 residues long.

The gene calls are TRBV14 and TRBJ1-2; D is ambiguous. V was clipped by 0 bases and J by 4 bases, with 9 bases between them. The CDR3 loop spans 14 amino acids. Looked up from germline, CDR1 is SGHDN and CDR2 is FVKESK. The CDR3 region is CASSQDRARYGYTF. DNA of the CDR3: TGTGCCAGCAGCCAAGATCGAGCCCGCTATGGCTACACCTTC.

The CDR3 protein is CASSLGVAGSSTDTQYF. CDR3 coding DNA: TGTGCCAGCAGCTTAGGTGTAGCGGGGTCTAGCACAGATACGCAGTATTTT. The chain carries TRBV13 and TRBJ2-3, with 8 bases fitting TRBD2. CDR3 size: 17 residues. Trimming at V came to 0 bases and at J to 0 bases, leaving 5 bases not matched to a gene. Germline CDR1 is PRHDT and CDR2 is FYEKMQ (reference sequence).

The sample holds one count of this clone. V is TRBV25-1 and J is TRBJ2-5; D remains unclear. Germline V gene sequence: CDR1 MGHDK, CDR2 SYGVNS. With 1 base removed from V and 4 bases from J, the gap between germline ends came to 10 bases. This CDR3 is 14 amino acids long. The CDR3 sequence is CASSEFLARETQYF. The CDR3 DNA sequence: TGTGCCAGCAGTGAATTCTTAGCTCGAGAGACCCAGTACTTC.

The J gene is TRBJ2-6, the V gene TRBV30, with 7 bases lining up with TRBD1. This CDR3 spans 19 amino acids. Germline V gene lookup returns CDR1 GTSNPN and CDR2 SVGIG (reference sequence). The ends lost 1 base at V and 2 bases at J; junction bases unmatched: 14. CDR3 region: CAWSGGTVFLETGANVLTF. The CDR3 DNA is TGTGCCTGGAGTGGGGGGACAGTCTTTCTCGAAACTGGGGCCAACGTCCTGACTTTC. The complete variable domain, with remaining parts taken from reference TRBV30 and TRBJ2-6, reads SQTIHQWPATLVQPVGSPLSLECTVEGTSNPNLYWYRQAAGRGLQLLFYSVGIGQISSEVPQNLSASRPQDRQFILSSKKLLLSDSGFYLCAWSGGTVFLETGANVLTFGAGSRLTVL.

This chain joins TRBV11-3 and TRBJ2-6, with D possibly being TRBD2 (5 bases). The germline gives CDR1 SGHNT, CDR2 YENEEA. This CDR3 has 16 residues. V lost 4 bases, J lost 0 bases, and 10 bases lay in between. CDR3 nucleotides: TGTGCCAGCAGCTCAGGAGGCCTCTCTGGGGCCAACGTCCTGACTTTC. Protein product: CASSSGGLSGANVLTF.

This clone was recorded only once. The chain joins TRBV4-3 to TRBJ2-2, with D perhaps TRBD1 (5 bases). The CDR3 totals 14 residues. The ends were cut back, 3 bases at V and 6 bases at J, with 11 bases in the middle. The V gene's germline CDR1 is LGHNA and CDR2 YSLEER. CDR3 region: CASSQGPSAGELFF. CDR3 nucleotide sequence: TGCGCCAGCAGCCAGGGGCCCAGCGCCGGGGAGCTGTTTTTT.

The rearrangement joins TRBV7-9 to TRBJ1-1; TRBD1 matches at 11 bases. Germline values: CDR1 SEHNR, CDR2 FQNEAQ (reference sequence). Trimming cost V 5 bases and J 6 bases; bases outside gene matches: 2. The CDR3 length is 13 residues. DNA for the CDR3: TGTGCCAGCAGCCTGGGACAGGGGGCTGAAGCTTTCTTT. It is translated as CASSLGQGAEAFF.

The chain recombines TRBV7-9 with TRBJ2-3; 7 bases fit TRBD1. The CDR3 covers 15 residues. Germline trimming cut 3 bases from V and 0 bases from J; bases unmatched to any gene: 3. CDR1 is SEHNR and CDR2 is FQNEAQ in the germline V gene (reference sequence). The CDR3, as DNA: TGTGCCAGCAGCTTCGGACAGGCTAGCACAGATACGCAGTATTTT. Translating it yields CASSFGQASTDTQYF.

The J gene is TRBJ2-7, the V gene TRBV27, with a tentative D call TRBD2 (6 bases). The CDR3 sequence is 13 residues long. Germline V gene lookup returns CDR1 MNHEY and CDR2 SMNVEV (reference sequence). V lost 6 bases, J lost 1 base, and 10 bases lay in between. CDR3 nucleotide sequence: TGTGCCAGCAGAGGAGGGAATTCCTACGAGCAGTACTTC. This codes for CASRGGNSYEQYF.

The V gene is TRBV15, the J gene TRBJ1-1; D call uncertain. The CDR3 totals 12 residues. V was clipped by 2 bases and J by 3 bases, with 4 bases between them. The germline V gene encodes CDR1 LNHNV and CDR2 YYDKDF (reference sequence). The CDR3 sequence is CATSRIDTEAFF. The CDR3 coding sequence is TGTGCCACCAGCAGAATCGACACTGAAGCTTTCTTT.

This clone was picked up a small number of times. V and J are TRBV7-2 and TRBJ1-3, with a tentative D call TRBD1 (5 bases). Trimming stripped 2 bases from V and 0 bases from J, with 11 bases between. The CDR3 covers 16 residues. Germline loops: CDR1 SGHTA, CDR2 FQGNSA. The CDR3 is CASSLRQQVSGNTIYF. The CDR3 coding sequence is TGTGCCAGCAGCTTAAGACAGCAAGTCTCTGGAAACACCATATATTTT. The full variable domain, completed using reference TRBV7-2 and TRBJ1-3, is GAGVSQSPSNKVTEKGKDVELRCDPISGHTALYWYRQSLGQGLEFLIYFQGNSAPDKSGLPSDRFSAERTGGSVSTLTIQRTQQEDSAVYLCASSLRQQVSGNTIYFGEGSWLTVV.

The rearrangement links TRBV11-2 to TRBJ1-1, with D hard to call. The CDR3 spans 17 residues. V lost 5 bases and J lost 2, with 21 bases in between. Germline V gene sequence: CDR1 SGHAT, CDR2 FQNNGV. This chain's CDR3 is CASSAAAPRNDNTEAFF. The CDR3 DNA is TGTGCCAGCAGCGCCGCCGCCCCCAGGAATGACAACACTGAAGCTTTCTTT.

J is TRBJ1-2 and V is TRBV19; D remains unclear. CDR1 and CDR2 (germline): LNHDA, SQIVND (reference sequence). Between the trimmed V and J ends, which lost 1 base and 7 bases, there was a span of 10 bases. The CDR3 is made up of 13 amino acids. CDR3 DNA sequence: TGTGCCAGTAGTATAGGAGTAATCGGTGGCTACACCTTC. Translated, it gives CASSIGVIGGYTF.

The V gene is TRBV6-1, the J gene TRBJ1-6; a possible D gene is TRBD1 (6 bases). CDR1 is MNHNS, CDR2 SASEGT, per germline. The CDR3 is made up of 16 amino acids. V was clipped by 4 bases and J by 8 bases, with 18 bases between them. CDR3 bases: TGTGCCAGCAGTGGGAGGGGGGGTCTTCGGGATTCACCCCTCCACTTT. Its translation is CASSGRGGLRDSPLHF.

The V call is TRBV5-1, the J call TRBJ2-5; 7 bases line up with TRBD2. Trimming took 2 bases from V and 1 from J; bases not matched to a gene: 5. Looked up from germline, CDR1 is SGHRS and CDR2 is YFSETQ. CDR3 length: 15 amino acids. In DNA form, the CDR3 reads TGCGCCAGCAGCTTTGGAAGGGAGGGCCAAGAGACCCAGTACTTC. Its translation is CASSFGREGQETQYF.